Listed here are 5 T cell receptor beta chains from one sample, sequenced in a study of shared clonotypes between healthy human individuals. Measured with immunoSEQ multiplex PCR; TCRdb has only the in-frame clones, and not every one. The table lists some 2,100,000 clones, approximately 95% of them singletons. Sequenced material: naive CD4+ T cells sorted from blood. Subset described: CD45RA+ positively selected. The receptor source for this set is a young man in good health.

This rearrangement joins TRBV5-1 to TRBJ2-7; a possible D gene is TRBD1 (6 bases). Germline V gene sequence: CDR1 SGHRS, CDR2 YFSETQ. The ends were cut back, 0 bases at V and 5 bases at J, with 12 bases in the middle. The CDR3 is 14 residues long. CDR3 coding DNA: TGCGCCAGCAGCTTGGCAGGGGATAGAGACGAGCAGTACTTC. Protein sequence: CASSLAGDRDEQYF.

The chain joins TRBV10-3 to TRBJ2-7, with 8 bases identical to TRBD2. Germline V gene lookup returns CDR1 ENHRY and CDR2 SYGVKD. The CDR3 consists of 15 residues. Trimming cost V 0 bases and J 3 bases; bases outside gene matches: 4. CDR3 DNA sequence: TGTGCCATCAGTGAGTCCGGGGGGGCTCTCTACGAGCAGTACTTC. Its translation: CAISESGGALYEQYF.

The rearrangement links TRBV7-9 to TRBJ2-3, with D perhaps matching TRBD2 (6 bases). V was clipped by 6 bases and J by 6 bases, with 13 bases between them. CDR1 and CDR2 (germline): SEHNR, FQNEAQ (reference sequence). The CDR3 length is 13 residues. The CDR3 spells CASRRLVSDTQYF. Here the CDR3 DNA reads TGTGCCAGCAGGCGACTAGTATCTGATACGCAGTATTTT.

The rearrangement uses TRBV5-5 and TRBJ1-2; D call uncertain. Germline V gene lookup returns CDR1 SGHKS and CDR2 YYEKEE (reference sequence). The CDR3 totals 12 residues. Trimming removed 0 bases at V and 8 bases at J, with 8 bases between. CDR3 in DNA: TGTGCCAGCAGCTTGGCGCCGATCGGCTACACCTTC. Its translation is CASSLAPIGYTF.

The rearrangement joins TRBV6-1 to TRBJ2-4; possibly TRBD1 for D (5 bases). The germline V gene encodes CDR1 MNHNS and CDR2 SASEGT. The germline V and J ends were trimmed by 5 bases and 0 bases, with 8 bases remaining between them. The CDR3 runs 14 residues. The CDR3 is CASSRTLAKNIQYF. CDR3 in DNA: TGTGCCAGCAGTCGGACACTAGCCAAAAACATTCAGTACTTC.